This is a list of T cell receptor beta chains from one sample in a study of cytomegalovirus exposure and HLA in healthy donors. Produced via immunoSEQ multiplex PCR; TCRdb's table is partial and in-frame only. The table has about 160,000 clones, roughly 72% seen once. The sequencing input was PBMCs. The receptors stem from a middle-aged man in good health and CMV-seropositive. The CDR3 runs from the conserved cysteine through the conserved F or W. D genes are given only for firm matches. Clone size is stated in some rows and not others, as once, few, many or a class when expanded.

d_call	clone_size	v_call	j_call	cdr3_aa	cdr3_nt
-	-	TRBV5-8	TRBJ1-1	CASSYRQVLTEAFF	TGTGCCAGCAGCTATCGACAGGTTCTTACTGAAGCTTTCTTT
TRBD1	-	TRBV7-9	TRBJ1-5	CASSLGDRGSAQHF	TGTGCCAGCAGCTTAGGGGACAGGGGATCGGCCCAGCATTTT
-	-	TRBV27	TRBJ2-7	CASRPSEGDLYEQYF	TGTGCCAGCAGACCTTCAGAGGGGGACCTCTACGAGCAGTACTTC
TRBD1	-	TRBV6-5	TRBJ1-1	CASSDRESTEAFF	TGTGCCAGCAGCGACAGGGAGAGCACTGAAGCTTTCTTT
-	-	TRBV9	TRBJ2-5	CASLGGETQYF	TGTGCCAGCCTTGGGGGGGAGACCCAGTACTTC
TRBD2	few	TRBV4-2	TRBJ2-3	CASSQEASGGVADTQYF	TGTGCCAGCAGCCAAGAGGCTAGCGGGGGGGTTGCTGATACGCAGTATTTT
-	-	TRBV9	TRBJ2-2	CASSPGGSRTGELFF	TGTGCCAGCAGCCCGGGTGGTAGCCGAACCGGGGAGCTGTTTTTT
-	-	TRBV27	TRBJ2-2	CDSSLWGYANTGELFF	TGTGACAGCAGTTTATGGGGCTACGCGAACACCGGGGAGCTGTTTTTT
-	-	TRBV30	TRBJ1-2	CAWSLFNSWRNYGYTF	TGTGCCTGGAGTCTGTTCAACTCGTGGAGGAACTATGGCTACACCTTC
-	-	TRBV29-1	TRBJ2-1	CSAGASYNEQFF	TGCAGCGCTGGGGCTTCCTACAATGAGCAGTTCTTC
TRBD1	-	TRBV5-4	TRBJ2-7	CASSSGTGLYEQYF	TGTGCCAGCAGCTCCGGGACAGGGCTCTACGAGCAGTACTTC
TRBD1	once	TRBV7-6	TRBJ1-3	CASSGGVGLGGNTIYF	TGTGCCAGTTCAGGGGGAGTCGGGCTAGGAGGAAACACCATATATTTT
TRBD1	-	TRBV6-5	TRBJ2-7	CASSYSGTGMSEQYF	TGTGCCAGCAGTTACTCCGGGACAGGGATGAGCGAGCAGTACTTC
TRBD2	-	TRBV4-3	TRBJ2-5	CASSHPGRGETQYF	TGCGCCAGCAGCCACCCGGGGAGGGGAGAGACCCAGTACTTC
TRBD2	-	TRBV7-9	TRBJ2-3	CASSLSSGATDTQYF	TGTGCCAGCAGCTTATCAAGCGGGGCCACAGATACGCAGTATTTT
-	-	TRBV10-2	TRBJ1-1	CASSALGTYGAFF	TGCGCCAGCAGTGCCCTCGGGACATATGGAGCTTTCTTT
TRBD1	once	TRBV5-6	TRBJ1-5	CASSLLGQGSHSNQPQHF	TGTGCCAGCAGCTTGTTGGGACAGGGATCCCATAGCAATCAGCCCCAGCATTTT
-	once	TRBV12-5	TRBJ1-2	CASGSPVLNYGYTF	TGTGCTAGTGGTTCCCCAGTCCTTAACTATGGCTACACCTTC
-	-	TRBV10-2	TRBJ1-2	CASSGYREANYGYTF	TGCGCCAGCAGTGGCTACAGGGAAGCTAACTATGGCTACACCTTC
-	-	TRBV7-6	TRBJ2-1	CASSLARARGEQFF	TGTGCCAGCAGCTTAGCGAGGGCGCGGGGTGAGCAGTTCTTC
-	-	TRBV6-5	TRBJ1-2	CASSYSFGYGYTF	TGTGCCAGCAGTTACTCGTTCGGCTATGGCTACACCTTC
-	-	TRBV21-1	TRBJ2-7	CASSEPQAHSLLGQYF	TGTGCCAGCAGCGAACCACAGGCCCACTCTCTCCTAGGGCAGTACTTC
-	-	TRBV4-1	TRBJ1-5	CASSHGDFSNQPQHF	TGCGCCAGCAGCCACGGGGACTTTAGCAATCAGCCCCAGCATTTT
-	-	TRBV18	TRBJ1-3	CASSPVGASSGNTIYF	TGTGCCAGCTCACCGGTAGGGGCGAGCTCTGGAAACACCATATATTTT
-	once	TRBV7-9	TRBJ1-4	CASRGDRGANEKLFF	TGTGCCAGCAGGGGGGACCGGGGGGCTAATGAAAAACTGTTTTTT
-	-	TRBV7-9	TRBJ2-5	CASSLERGVTETQYF	TGTGCCAGCAGCTTAGAACGCGGGGTAACGGAGACCCAGTACTTC
TRBD1	-	TRBV5-8	TRBJ2-1	CASSPGQGPYNEQFF	TGTGCCAGCAGCCCGGGACAGGGACCCTACAATGAGCAGTTCTTC
-	once	TRBV11-2	TRBJ1-2	CASSRNPSGANYGYTF	TGTGCCAGCAGCCGAAATCCATCAGGGGCTAACTATGGCTACACCTTC
-	-	TRBV6-1	TRBJ2-7	CASSEARISYEQYF	TGTGCCAGCAGTGAGGCCAGAATCTCCTACGAGCAGTACTTC
-	-	TRBV9	TRBJ1-2	CASSRTEVYGYTF	TGTGCCAGCAGCCGGACTGAAGTCTATGGCTACACCTTC
-	-	TRBV27	TRBJ1-1	CASSTWNTEAFF	TGTGCCAGCTCAACTTGGAACACTGAAGCTTTCTTT
-	few	TRBV7-2	TRBJ1-5	CASSLRGNNQPQHF	TGTGCCAGCAGCTTAAGAGGTAACAATCAGCCCCAGCATTTT
-	-	TRBV5-4	TRBJ1-2	CASSPGGRDFYGYTF	TGTGCCAGCAGCCCGGGCGGCAGGGACTTCTATGGCTACACCTTC
-	-	TRBV4-3	TRBJ2-2	CASSQEPGNTGELFF	TGCGCCAGCAGCCAAGAACCAGGGAACACCGGGGAGCTGTTTTTT
-	-	TRBV14	TRBJ1-2	CASSQDGRDYGYTF	TGTGCCAGCAGCCAAGATGGCAGGGACTATGGCTACACCTTC
-	few	TRBV4-3	TRBJ1-3	CASSQDPGRTGNTIYF	TGCGCCAGCAGCCAAGATCCGGGGAGAACTGGAAACACCATATATTTT
TRBD1	-	TRBV6-5	TRBJ1-1	CASSRDRRETEAFF	TGTGCCAGCAGTCGGGACAGGCGTGAGACTGAAGCTTTCTTT
-	-	TRBV9	TRBJ2-5	CASSVAGRGQETQYF	TGTGCCAGCAGCGTAGCTGGGCGGGGCCAAGAGACCCAGTACTTC
-	once	TRBV6-6	TRBJ2-3	CASKSADTDTQYF	TGTGCCAGCAAAAGCGCCGACACAGATACGCAGTATTTT
-	once	TRBV6-6	TRBJ2-6	CASRRGGGSGANVLTF	TGTGCCAGTCGGAGGGGGGGAGGCTCTGGGGCCAACGTCCTGACTTTC
-	-	TRBV4-2	TRBJ1-3	CASSQDMTVFTTSGNTIYF	TGTGCCAGCAGCCAAGATATGACAGTATTTACCACCTCTGGAAACACCATATATTTT
TRBD1	-	TRBV6-5	TRBJ1-2	CASRRGAGGYGYTF	TGTGCCAGCAGAAGGGGGGCAGGGGGCTATGGCTACACCTTC
TRBD2	few	TRBV27	TRBJ2-3	CASSAWAGGRTGSTDTQYF	TGTGCCAGCAGTGCGTGGGCGGGGGGCCGGACGGGAAGCACAGATACGCAGTATTTT
TRBD1	-	TRBV10-3	TRBJ2-3	CAIRGDRGLTDTQYF	TGTGCCATCAGGGGAGACAGGGGGCTGACAGATACGCAGTATTTT
TRBD1	once	TRBV29-1	TRBJ2-7	CSAGQAYEQYF	TGCAGCGCAGGACAGGCCTACGAGCAGTACTTC
-	few	TRBV30	TRBJ1-1	CAWKGMLGRTEAFF	TGTGCCTGGAAGGGTATGTTGGGGCGGACTGAAGCTTTCTTT
TRBD1	few	TRBV7-2	TRBJ1-1	CASSLTGVITEAFF	TGTGCCAGCAGCCTCACAGGGGTAATCACTGAAGCTTTCTTT
TRBD1	-	TRBV2	TRBJ1-3	CASSETGLPIYF	TGTGCCAGCAGCGAGACAGGGTTACCCATATATTTT
-	-	TRBV5-1	TRBJ2-5	CASTRRGDQETQYF	TGCGCCAGCACCCGCAGGGGCGATCAAGAGACCCAGTACTTC
-	once	TRBV10-3	TRBJ1-2	CAISEDRGYTF	TGTGCCATCAGCGAAGACAGGGGCTACACCTTC
-	-	TRBV12-1	TRBJ2-7	CASSFASELESYEQYF	TGTGCCAGCAGCTTTGCTTCGGAACTAGAGAGCTACGAGCAGTACTTC
TRBD2	-	TRBV5-4	TRBJ2-1	CASSPTGGAGGVYEQFF	TGTGCCAGCAGCCCCACGGGAGGGGCGGGGGGGGTCTATGAGCAGTTCTTC
TRBD1	-	TRBV5-4	TRBJ1-3	CATTGGNTIYF	TGTGCCACGACAGGGGGAAACACCATATATTTT
-	-	TRBV30	TRBJ1-2	CAWSVRSRTDGAYGYTF	TGTGCCTGGAGTGTGAGATCTAGGACAGATGGGGCCTATGGCTACACCTTC
-	-	TRBV12-5	TRBJ2-2	CASGFYRVGGELFF	TGTGCTAGTGGTTTTTACAGGGTCGGTGGGGAGCTGTTTTTT
-	-	TRBV7-3	TRBJ1-1	CASSLSLNTEAFF	TGTGCCAGCAGCTTATCCCTTAACACTGAAGCTTTCTTT
TRBD1	-	TRBV6-5	TRBJ1-1	CASSWDRNLADTEAFF	TGTGCCAGCAGTTGGGACAGGAATTTGGCGGACACTGAAGCTTTCTTT
TRBD1	-	TRBV19	TRBJ2-2	CASSSGTGLAGELFF	TGTGCCAGTAGTAGCGGGACAGGGTTGGCCGGGGAGCTGTTTTTT
-	-	TRBV11-1	TRBJ1-2	CASSLSSNYGYTF	TGTGCCAGCAGCTTAAGCTCTAACTATGGCTACACCTTC